This T cell receptor (beta chain) was identified during a study of T cells in Graves' hyperthyroidism and ophthalmopathy. Uncontrolled infection, other autoimmune disease, pregnancy or lactation disqualified patients from enrolment. First hyperthyroidism diagnosis is when the blood sample was obtained, before any ophthalmopathy symptoms. Regions amplified from RNA transcripts were the TCR beta CDR3 regions. The HTBI primer set was used in a first-round RT-PCR of the TCR CDR3. TCRdb reanalysed the multiplex PCR reads using MiXCR and keeps one entry per CDR3 protein. There are around 700,000 distinct CDR3 sequences in the sample; around 19% occur only once, and about a sixth lies in the top ten. In regard to this clonotype: Antigen specificity is unknown. Compared with germline, one end of the junction differs, possibly owing to a read error.

CDR3 length equals 14 residues. The germline CDR1 and CDR2 sequences are PRHDT and FYEKMQ (reference sequence). Findings and caveats of the study: Most thyroid-expanded clonotypes above 0.001 were also found in blood. It was a median around 6 months before onset that the model predicted ophthalmopathy.

This chain links TRBV13 with TRBJ2-7; 7 bases map to TRBD1. Sequencing used blood. The receptor was isolated from a woman in her fifties or sixties with Graves' hyperthyroidism that later progressed to Graves' ophthalmopathy. CDR3 nucleotide sequence: TGTGCCAGCAGCTGGGGACAGATTGCAGGCGAGCAGTGCTTC. Protein product: CASSWGQIAGEQCF.